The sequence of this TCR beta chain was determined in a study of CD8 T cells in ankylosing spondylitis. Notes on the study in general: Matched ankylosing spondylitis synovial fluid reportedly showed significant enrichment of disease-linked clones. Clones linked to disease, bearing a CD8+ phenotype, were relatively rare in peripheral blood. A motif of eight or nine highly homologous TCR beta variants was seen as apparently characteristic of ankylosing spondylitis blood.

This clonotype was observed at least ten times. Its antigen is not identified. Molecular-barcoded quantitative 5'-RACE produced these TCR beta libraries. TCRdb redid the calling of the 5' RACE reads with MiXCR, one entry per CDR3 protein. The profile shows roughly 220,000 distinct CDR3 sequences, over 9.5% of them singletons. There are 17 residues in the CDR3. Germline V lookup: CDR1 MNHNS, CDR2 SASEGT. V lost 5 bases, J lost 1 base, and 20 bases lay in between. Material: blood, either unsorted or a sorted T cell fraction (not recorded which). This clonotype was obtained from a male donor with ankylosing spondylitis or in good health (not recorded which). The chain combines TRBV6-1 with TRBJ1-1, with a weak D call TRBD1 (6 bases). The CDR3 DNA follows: TGTGCCAGCAGTCCCGGGACACTAAGAATCGGGAACACTGAAGCTTTCTTT. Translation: CASSPGTLRIGNTEAFF.